This section outlines one TCR beta chain sequence together with its context. This table comes from immunoSEQ multiplex PCR, and its TCRdb copy is limited to in-frame clones, with some not included. This sample has 70,000 or so clones; approximately 88% occur once, and the top ten carry 1% to 1.5%. The data stem from a study of T cells in localized non-small cell lung cancer. From germline, CDR1 is SNHLY and CDR2 FYNNEI. CDR3 length: 13 residues. Germline trimming cut 7 bases from V and 8 bases from J; bases unmatched to any gene: 8. This TCR derives from an older female donor with stage I lung adenocarcinoma. Specimen: peripheral blood, collected before any cancer treatment. V and J are TRBV2 and TRBJ1-2; 9 bases map to TRBD1. The CDR3, as DNA: TGTGCCAGCACCCCGGGACAGGGCTTGGGCTACACCTTC. Encoded protein: CASTPGQGLGYTF.